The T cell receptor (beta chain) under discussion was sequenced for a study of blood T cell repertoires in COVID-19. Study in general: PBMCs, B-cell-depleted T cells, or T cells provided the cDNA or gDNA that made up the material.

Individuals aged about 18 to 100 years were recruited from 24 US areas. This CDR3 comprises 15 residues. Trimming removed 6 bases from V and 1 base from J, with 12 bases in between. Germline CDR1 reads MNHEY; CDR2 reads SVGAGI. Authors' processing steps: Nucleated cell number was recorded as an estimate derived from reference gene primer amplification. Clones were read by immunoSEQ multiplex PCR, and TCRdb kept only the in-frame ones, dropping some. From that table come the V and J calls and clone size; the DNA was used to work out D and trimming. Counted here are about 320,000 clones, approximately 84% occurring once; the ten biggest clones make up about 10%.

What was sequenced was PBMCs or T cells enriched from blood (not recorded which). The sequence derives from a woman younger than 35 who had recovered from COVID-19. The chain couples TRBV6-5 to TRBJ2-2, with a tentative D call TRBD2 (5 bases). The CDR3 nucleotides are TGTGCCAGCAGCCTCCAACGGGGGAACACCGGGGAGCTGTTTTTT. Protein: CASSLQRGNTGELFF.